The rows below give T cell receptor beta chains drawn from one sample of a study of control samples from healthy donors and cancer patients. Some clones are missing from TCRdb's copy, which holds only in-frame ones; the method was immunoSEQ multiplex PCR. This repertoire shows 90,000 to 100,000 clones, 79% found once; its top ten account for over 9.5%. The sample comprised blood. These receptor sequences come from a woman in her 30s in good health. The CDR3 runs from the conserved cysteine through the conserved F or W. A D gene is named only where the DNA matches it firmly. The size field is filled for only some rows; it gives once, few, many or a size class.

clone size,J gene,D gene,V gene,CDR3 protein,CDR3 DNA
few,TRBJ2-7,-,TRBV30,CAWSRGGPYEQYF,TGTGCCTGGAGCCGAGGGGGTCCCTACGAGCAGTACTTC
-,TRBJ2-1,-,TRBV3-1/TRBV3-2,CASSLLNFRRGASYNEQFF,TGTGCCAGCAGCCTCCTTAACTTCAGGAGGGGAGCATCCTACAATGAGCAGTTCTTC
-,TRBJ1-2,TRBD1,TRBV2,CASRRTGLDGYTF,TGTGCCAGCAGGCGGACAGGGTTAGATGGCTACACCTTC
-,TRBJ2-2,-,TRBV21-1,CASSKVPTGTLNTGELFF,TGTGCCAGCAGCAAAGTCCCGACAGGTACCTTAAACACCGGGGAGCTGTTTTTT
-,TRBJ1-2,-,TRBV4-1,CASSQDLRSWEGGYTF,TGCGCCAGCAGCCAGGATCTCCGTTCTTGGGAAGGAGGCTACACCTTC
-,TRBJ2-7,TRBD2,TRBV10-2,CASSESGTRTYEQYF,TGCGCCAGCAGTGAGTCGGGGACTAGGACCTACGAGCAGTACTTC
-,TRBJ2-7,TRBD1,TRBV5-4,CASSLRTGVGEQYF,TGTGCCAGCAGCCTACGGACAGGAGTGGGCGAGCAGTACTTC
-,TRBJ1-1,TRBD1,TRBV30,CAWSLRDRGTEAFF,TGTGCCTGGAGCTTGCGGGACAGGGGGACTGAAGCTTTCTTT
-,TRBJ2-4,-,TRBV14,CASSRQQTTNIQYF,TGTGCCAGCAGCCGACAGCAGACGACAAACATTCAGTACTTC
-,TRBJ2-3,TRBD2,TRBV18,CASSPIGGGTDTQYF,TGTGCCAGCTCACCAATAGGCGGGGGAACAGATACGCAGTATTTT
-,TRBJ2-2,-,TRBV6-5,CATRWGGVVTGELFF,TGTGCCACCAGGTGGGGGGGCGTCGTTACCGGGGAGCTGTTTTTT
-,TRBJ2-3,-,TRBV3-1/TRBV3-2,CASSQDPGSTDTQYF,TGTGCCAGCAGCCAAGACCCGGGTAGCACAGATACGCAGTATTTT
-,TRBJ1-6,-,TRBV3-1/TRBV3-2,CASSQNGVSPLHF,TGTGCCAGCAGCCAAAACGGCGTGTCACCCCTCCACTTT
-,TRBJ2-7,TRBD2,TRBV6-5,CASRPGTSSEQYF,TGTGCCAGCAGGCCCGGGACTAGCAGCGAGCAGTACTTC
-,TRBJ1-2,-,TRBV12-3/TRBV12-4,CASRGMDGYTF,TGTGCCAGCAGGGGAATGGACGGCTACACCTTC
-,TRBJ2-3,-,TRBV18,CASSPTRLGDTQYF,TGTGCCAGCTCACCGACTAGGTTGGGGGATACGCAGTATTTT
-,TRBJ2-1,-,TRBV3-1/TRBV3-2,CASAARGFYNEQFF,TGTGCCAGCGCCGCGAGGGGATTCTACAATGAGCAGTTCTTC
-,TRBJ1-3,TRBD1,TRBV3-1/TRBV3-2,CASSAGRGPGNTIYF,TGTGCCAGCAGCGCCGGCAGGGGGCCTGGAAACACCATATATTTT
-,TRBJ2-3,-,TRBV27,CASSPMARRSTDTQYF,TGTGCCAGCAGCCCCATGGCGAGGCGAAGCACAGATACGCAGTATTTT
few,TRBJ2-7,TRBD1,TRBV6-5,CASSWDRDYEQYF,TGTGCCAGCAGTTGGGACAGGGACTACGAGCAGTACTTC
-,TRBJ1-1,-,TRBV19,CASSIVQGTEAFF,TGTGCCAGTAGTATAGTCCAGGGCACTGAAGCTTTCTTT
-,TRBJ2-1,-,TRBV9,CASSSPVWGHRYNEQFF,TGTGCCAGCAGCTCTCCAGTGTGGGGCCACAGATACAATGAGCAGTTCTTC
once,TRBJ2-4,TRBD1,TRBV9,CASSPGTGANIQYF,TGTGCCAGCAGCCCCGGGACAGGGGCAAACATTCAGTACTTC
-,TRBJ2-7,-,TRBV27,CASSSETKGYEQYF,TGTGCCAGCAGTTCCGAGACAAAGGGGTACGAGCAGTACTTC
-,TRBJ2-1,TRBD2,TRBV5-1,CASSFGTTSGNEQFF,TGCGCCAGCAGCTTTGGGACTACCTCCGGCAATGAGCAGTTCTTC
once,TRBJ1-2,TRBD1,TRBV9,CASSRRGGQGQGYTF,TGTGCCAGCAGTCGTAGAGGGGGACAGGGGCAAGGCTACACCTTC
few,TRBJ1-1,-,TRBV11-2,CASSLDRSIRAFF,TGTGCCAGCAGCTTAGACAGGTCGATTCGGGCTTTCTTT
-,TRBJ1-4,-,TRBV7-8,CASSLERQGPQNEKLFF,TGTGCCAGCAGCTTAGAACGGCAGGGGCCTCAAAACGAAAAACTGTTTTTT
-,TRBJ2-5,-,TRBV3-1/TRBV3-2,CASSQRMTGPKTQYF,TGTGCCAGCAGCCAAAGGATGACAGGTCCGAAGACCCAGTACTTC
-,TRBJ1-3,-,TRBV7-9,CASSLLRLLSGNTIYF,TGTGCCAGCAGCTTATTGCGTCTACTCTCTGGAAACACCATATATTTT
few,TRBJ1-5,-,TRBV3-1/TRBV3-2,CASSQTGSDNQPQHF,TGTGCCAGCAGCCAAACAGGGAGTGACAATCAGCCCCAGCATTTT
-,TRBJ1-2,-,TRBV4-1,CASSLNRAVNYGYTF,TGCGCCAGCAGCCTCAACCGGGCAGTTAACTATGGCTACACCTTC
-,TRBJ1-1,-,TRBV9,CASSVGTSGNTEAFF,TGTGCCAGCAGCGTGGGGACTTCAGGGAACACTGAAGCTTTCTTT
few,TRBJ1-1,-,TRBV11-2,CASSLMVSGVTEAFF,TGTGCCAGCAGCTTAATGGTTTCAGGGGTTACTGAAGCTTTCTTT
once,TRBJ2-5,TRBD2,TRBV3-1/TRBV3-2,CASSLGGTIKTQYF,TGTGCCAGCAGCCTAGGTGGGACTATAAAGACCCAGTACTTC
once,TRBJ2-7,TRBD1,TRBV7-4,CASSPDRGMTYEQYF,TGTGCCAGCAGCCCAGACAGGGGGATGACCTACGAGCAGTACTTC
-,TRBJ2-7,TRBD1,TRBV10-3,CAISESRDRASLQYF,TGTGCCATCAGTGAGTCGCGGGACAGGGCGTCGTTGCAGTACTTC
-,TRBJ2-2,-,TRBV19,CASIIDSRGSGELFF,TGTGCCAGTATTATAGACTCCCGGGGTTCCGGGGAGCTGTTTTTT
-,TRBJ1-1,-,TRBV2,CASSPNAGPNTEAFF,TGTGCCAGCAGTCCCAATGCAGGACCGAACACTGAAGCTTTCTTT
few,TRBJ2-6,-,TRBV5-5,CASSADSPYSGANVLTF,TGTGCCTCTAGCGCAGACTCCCCCTACTCTGGGGCCAACGTCCTGACTTTC
-,TRBJ2-7,TRBD2,TRBV7-6,CASSPQRGGLGYEQYF,TGTGCCAGCAGCCCGCAGCGGGGGGGCCTGGGCTACGAGCAGTACTTC
few,TRBJ1-1,-,TRBV6-1,CASRETRQAGTGNTEAFF,TGTGCCAGCAGGGAAACCCGACAGGCGGGGACGGGGAACACTGAAGCTTTCTTT
-,TRBJ1-1,-,TRBV12-3/TRBV12-4,CASSGRGTEAFF,TGTGCCAGCAGTGGCAGGGGCACTGAAGCTTTCTTT
-,TRBJ2-3,TRBD2,TRBV6-5,CASLNGGATDTQYF,TGTGCCAGCTTAAACGGGGGGGCGACAGATACGCAGTATTTT
-,TRBJ2-3,-,TRBV6-4,CASSDSWGTDTQYF,TGTGCCAGCAGTGACTCTTGGGGCACAGATACGCAGTATTTT
-,TRBJ1-4,-,TRBV6-1,CASSEAGGSNEKLFF,TGTGCCAGCAGTGAAGCGGGGGGTTCTAATGAAAAACTGTTTTTT
-,TRBJ1-6,-,TRBV3-1/TRBV3-2,CASSQVSGAHSPLHF,TGTGCCAGCAGCCAAGTCTCAGGGGCCCATTCACCCCTCCACTTT
-,TRBJ2-3,TRBD1,TRBV6-2/TRBV6-3,CASSGTGFITQYF,TGTGCCAGCAGCGGGACAGGGTTTATTACGCAGTATTTT
-,TRBJ1-2,-,TRBV18,CASSPPAGKSYGYTF,TGTGCCAGCTCACCACCGGCAGGCAAGAGCTATGGCTACACCTTC
-,TRBJ1-5,-,TRBV24-1,CATSDIGNSNQPQHF,TGTGCCACCAGTGATATAGGGAATAGCAATCAGCCCCAGCATTTT
-,TRBJ1-2,-,TRBV30,CASNRGGGYTF,TGTGCCTCGAACCGTGGGGGTGGCTACACCTTC
-,TRBJ1-2,TRBD1,TRBV19,CASIGTGIQGYTF,TGTGCCAGTATTGGGACAGGAATTCAAGGCTACACCTTC
-,TRBJ2-5,-,TRBV19,CASRQGETQYF,TGTGCCAGCCGGCAAGGGGAGACCCAGTACTTC
-,TRBJ2-7,TRBD1,TRBV9,CASSVGQGAREQYF,TGTGCCAGCAGCGTAGGACAGGGGGCTAGGGAGCAGTACTTC
once,TRBJ2-3,TRBD2,TRBV5-1,CASSSAGGTDTQYF,TGCGCCAGCAGCTCTGCGGGGGGCACAGATACGCAGTATTTT